This T cell receptor (beta chain) appears in the sequencing data of a study of T cell repertoires in cytomegalovirus infection. On the study more broadly: Indications of both CMV infection and matching HLA type were provided by public TCR beta signatures. Points from the study as a whole: Dominant in the ex vivo response were TCR beta clonotypes restricted by HLA-C and specific for CMV. Pooled public TCR beta family frequency picked out CMV carriers with the relevant HLA.

TCRdb processed the reads anew with MiXCR; each CDR3 protein has one entry. The sample has over 450,000 distinct CDR3 sequences; over 9% are singletons. Trimming took off 0 bases at V and 8 bases at J, with 7 bases between the two ends. CDR3 size: 12 residues. About this clonotype: Antigen: not known.

The chain recombines TRBV23-1 with TRBJ1-1; D is uncertain. TRBV23-1 has ORF status, its function being uncertain. The sequence was obtained from a human donor in good health (CMV status not recorded). Some clones in this sample may be carry-over from other donors' samples. Source material: PBMCs. The CDR3 DNA follows: TGCGCCAGCAGTCAATCTGCGCTCGAAGCTTTCTTT. Encoded protein: CASSQSALEAFF.